Listed below are T cell receptor beta chains from one sample, sequenced in a study of molecular identifiers for immune sequencing clone quantification. TCRdb ran MiXCR on the PCR reads and lists one entry per CDR3 protein. This table holds 97,000 or so distinct CDR3 sequences, 35% found once. Sequencing input: naive CD8+ T cells from blood, with Jurkat cell RNA spiked in. Every receptor here comes from a human donor in good health. Some libraries in this study had Jurkat cell RNA spiked in. CDR3s include the opening cysteine and the closing phenylalanine or tryptophan. A D gene is named only where the DNA matches it firmly. Size values are once, few and many counts, or a class for expanded clones, and some rows have none.

CDR3: CASNPAGTGELFF
DNA: TGTGCCAGCAACCCTGCAGGCACCGGGGAGCTGTTTTTT
J: TRBJ2-2
V: TRBV4-2
size: few
D: .

CDR3: CASSWGSGFSYEQYF
DNA: TGTGCCAGCAGCTGGGGAAGCGGCTTCTCCTACGAGCAGTACTTC
J: TRBJ2-7
V: TRBV27
size: few
D: .

CDR3: CASSVESSGSAETQYF
DNA: TGTGCCAGCAGCGTAGAAAGTAGCGGGAGTGCTGAGACCCAGTACTTC
J: TRBJ2-5
V: TRBV9
size: few
D: TRBD2

CDR3: CSVKTGGIEQYF
DNA: TGCAGCGTGAAAACAGGGGGCATCGAGCAGTACTTC
J: TRBJ2-7
V: TRBV29-1
size: many
D: TRBD1

CDR3: CASSVQGLAGVTDTQYF
DNA: TGTGCCAGCAGCGTACAGGGACTAGCGGGAGTGACAGATACGCAGTATTTT
J: TRBJ2-3
V: TRBV9
size: .
D: TRBD2

CDR3: CASRDSNTGELFF
DNA: TGTGCCAGCAGGGACTCCAACACCGGGGAGCTGTTTTTT
J: TRBJ2-2
V: TRBV6-2/TRBV6-3
size: .
D: .

CDR3: CASSYSAGGTDTQYF
DNA: TGTGCCAGCAGTTACTCTGCGGGAGGCACAGATACGCAGTATTTT
J: TRBJ2-3
V: TRBV6-5
size: few
D: TRBD2

CDR3: CASSLGGRGSYEQDF
DNA: TGTGCCAGCAGTTTAGGTGGGAGAGGGTCCTACGAGCAGGACTTC
J: TRBJ2-7
V: TRBV28
size: .
D: .

CDR3: CASRNGVNQPQHF
DNA: TGTGCCAGCAGGAATGGGGTCAACCAGCCCCAGCATTTT
J: TRBJ1-5
V: TRBV2
size: few
D: .

CDR3: CGSSLGPGHTGNQPQHF
DNA: TGCGGCAGCAGCTTGGGCCCTGGACACACGGGGAATCAGCCCCAGCATTTT
J: TRBJ1-5
V: TRBV5-1
size: once
D: .

CDR3: CASATGENYNEQFF
DNA: TGTGCCAGTGCTACAGGGGAGAACTACAATGAGCAGTTCTTC
J: TRBJ2-1
V: TRBV2
size: .
D: TRBD1

CDR3: CASSIGGVEETQYF
DNA: TGTGCCAGCAGTATAGGGGGGGTCGAAGAGACCCAGTACTTC
J: TRBJ2-5
V: TRBV6-6
size: few
D: .

CDR3: CASSPGGGSPYYEQYF
DNA: TGCGCCAGCAGCCCCGGAGGCGGGAGCCCCTACTACGAGCAGTACTTC
J: TRBJ2-7
V: TRBV5-1
size: .
D: TRBD2

CDR3: CATSRGVGANVLTF
DNA: TGTGCCACCAGCAGAGGTGTTGGGGCCAACGTCCTGACTTTC
J: TRBJ2-6
V: TRBV15
size: .
D: .

CDR3: CASSAAAGGSYEQYF
DNA: TGCGCCAGCAGCGCGGCAGCGGGAGGCTCCTACGAGCAGTACTTC
J: TRBJ2-7
V: TRBV5-1
size: few
D: TRBD2

CDR3: CASSPPDRYQPQHF
DNA: TGTGCCAGCAGCCCTCCGGATCGATATCAGCCCCAGCATTTT
J: TRBJ1-5
V: TRBV6-6
size: .
D: .

CDR3: CASMEGGTSYEQYF
DNA: TGTGCCAGCATGGAGGGAGGGACCTCCTACGAGCAGTACTTC
J: TRBJ2-7
V: TRBV6-1
size: .
D: TRBD2

CDR3: CASSLLISNQPQHF
DNA: TGTGCCAGCAGCTTACTTATTAGCAATCAGCCCCAGCATTTT
J: TRBJ1-5
V: TRBV7-8
size: many
D: .

CDR3: CASGWESDVSYEQYF
DNA: TGTGCTAGTGGCTGGGAATCGGACGTTTCCTACGAGCAGTACTTC
J: TRBJ2-7
V: TRBV12-5
size: few
D: .

CDR3: CASSVGTGRSYEQYF
DNA: TGTGCCAGCAGCGTGGGGACAGGGCGTTCCTACGAGCAGTACTTC
J: TRBJ2-7
V: TRBV4-2
size: .
D: TRBD1

CDR3: CASSQEVEGGAGYTF
DNA: TGTGCCAGCAGCCAAGAGGTTGAGGGGGGGGCTGGCTACACCTTC
J: TRBJ1-2
V: TRBV4-2
size: few
D: .

CDR3: CASSAGSNTGELFF
DNA: TGTGCCAGCAGCGCAGGATCGAACACCGGGGAGCTGTTTTTT
J: TRBJ2-2
V: TRBV9
size: few
D: .

CDR3: CASSEWSSHEQYF
DNA: TGTGCCAGCAGTGAATGGAGCTCCCACGAGCAGTACTTC
J: TRBJ2-7
V: TRBV25-1
size: few
D: .

CDR3: CASSHPGTGPLWFF
DNA: TGTGCCAGCAGCCACCCCGGGACAGGGCCGCTGTGGTTCTTC
J: TRBJ2-1
V: TRBV4-2
size: many
D: TRBD1

CDR3: CASSIQGSTDTQYF
DNA: TGTGCCAGTAGTATACAGGGATCCACAGATACGCAGTATTTT
J: TRBJ2-3
V: TRBV19
size: few
D: .

CDR3: CASSTAGLGETQYF
DNA: TGTGCCAGCAGCACAGCGGGACTGGGAGAGACCCAGTACTTC
J: TRBJ2-5
V: TRBV7-9
size: .
D: TRBD2

CDR3: CASGFVLEQFF
DNA: TGTGCCAGCGGTTTTGTGTTGGAGCAGTTCTTC
J: TRBJ2-1
V: TRBV7-8
size: few
D: .

CDR3: CASSPVGGYTEAFF
DNA: TGTGCCAGTAGCCCGGTGGGGGGCTACACTGAAGCTTTCTTT
J: TRBJ1-1
V: TRBV19
size: many
D: .

CDR3: CASRGLLAGRGELFF
DNA: TGTGCCAGCAGAGGATTACTAGCGGGACGCGGGGAGCTGTTTTTT
J: TRBJ2-2
V: TRBV6-2/TRBV6-3
size: .
D: TRBD2

CDR3: CASSQGPGAQETQYF
DNA: TGCGCCAGCAGCCAAGGTCCGGGGGCCCAAGAGACCCAGTACTTC
J: TRBJ2-5
V: TRBV4-3
size: few
D: .

CDR3: CASSSRSTYNEQFF
DNA: TGTGCCAGCAGTAGCCGCAGCACCTACAATGAGCAGTTCTTC
J: TRBJ2-1
V: TRBV7-8
size: .
D: .

CDR3: CASSPATAHSPLHF
DNA: TGTGCCAGCAGCCCCGCCACCGCCCATTCACCCCTCCACTTT
J: TRBJ1-6
V: TRBV7-6
size: .
D: .